This TCR beta chain was recovered during a study of blood T cell repertoires in COVID-19. Study-level background: The United States, Italy and Spain provided the acute and convalescent COVID-19 samples. T cells, B-cell-depleted T cells, or PBMCs supplied cDNA or gDNA.

Only a few counts were recorded for this clone. Germline values: CDR1 SGHAT, CDR2 FQNNGV. V lost 6 bases and J 0 bases, leaving 18 bases between the germline ends. There are 18 residues in the CDR3. Original processing notes: Reference gene primer amplification yielded estimated nucleated cell counts. The data were produced by immunoSEQ multiplex PCR, yet TCRdb's version contains in-frame clones alone and is incomplete. That table furnishes V, J and clone size, whereas the DNA furnished D and trimming. Among 150,000 to 200,000 clones listed, over 70% were seen once. This receptor was taken from a man in his 70s with acute or convalescent COVID-19. V usage is TRBV11-2 and J usage is TRBJ1-6; D perhaps matches TRBD1 (5 bases). The sequencing sample was made of peripheral blood. As DNA, the CDR3 is TGTGCCAGCAGAGTGGGCCGGGGGGAGAGCTCCTATAATTCACCCCTCCACTTT. Protein product: CASRVGRGESSYNSPLHF.